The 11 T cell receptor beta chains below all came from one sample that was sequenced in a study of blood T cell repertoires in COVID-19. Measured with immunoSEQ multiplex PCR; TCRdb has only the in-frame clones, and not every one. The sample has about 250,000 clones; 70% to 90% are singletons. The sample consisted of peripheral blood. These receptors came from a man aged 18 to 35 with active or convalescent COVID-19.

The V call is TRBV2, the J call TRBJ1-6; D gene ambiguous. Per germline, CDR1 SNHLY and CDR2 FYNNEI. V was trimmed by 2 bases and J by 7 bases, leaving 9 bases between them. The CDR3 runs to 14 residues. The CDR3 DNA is TGTGCCAGCAGTGAATTACAGATGAATTCACCCCTCCACTTT. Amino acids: CASSELQMNSPLHF.

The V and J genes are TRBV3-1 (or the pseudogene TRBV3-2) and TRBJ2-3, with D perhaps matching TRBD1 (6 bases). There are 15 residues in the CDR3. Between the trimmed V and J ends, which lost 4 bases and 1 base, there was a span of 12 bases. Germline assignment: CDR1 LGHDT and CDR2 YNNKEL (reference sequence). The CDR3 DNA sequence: TGTGCCAGCAGCCTTGGACAGAGTGGCACAGATACGCAGTATTTT. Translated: CASSLGQSGTDTQYF.

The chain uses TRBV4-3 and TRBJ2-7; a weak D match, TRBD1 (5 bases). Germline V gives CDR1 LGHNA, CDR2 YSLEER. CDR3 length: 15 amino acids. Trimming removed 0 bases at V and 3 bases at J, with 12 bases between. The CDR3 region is CASSQESQGSYEQYF. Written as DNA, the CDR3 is TGCGCCAGCAGCCAAGAGTCTCAGGGTAGCTACGAGCAGTACTTC.

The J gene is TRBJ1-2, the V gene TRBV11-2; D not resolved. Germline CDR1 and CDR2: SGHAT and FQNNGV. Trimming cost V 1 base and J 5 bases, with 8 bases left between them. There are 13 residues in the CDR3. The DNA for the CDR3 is TGTGCCAGCAGCTTAGGTCCGGTATATGGCTACACCTTC. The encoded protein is CASSLGPVYGYTF.

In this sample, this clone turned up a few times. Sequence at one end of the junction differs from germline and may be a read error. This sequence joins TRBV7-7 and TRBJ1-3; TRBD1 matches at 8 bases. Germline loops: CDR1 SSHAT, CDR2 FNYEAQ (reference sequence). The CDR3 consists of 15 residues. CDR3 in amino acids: CASSADRGVGNTIYF. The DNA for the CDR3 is TGTGCTAGCAGCGCCGACAGGGGCGTTGGAAACACCATATATTTT.

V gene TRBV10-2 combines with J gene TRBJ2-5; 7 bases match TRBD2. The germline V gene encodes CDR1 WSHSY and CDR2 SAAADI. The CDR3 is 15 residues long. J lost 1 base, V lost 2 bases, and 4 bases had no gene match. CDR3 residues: CASSEGTSVQETQYF. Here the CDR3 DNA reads TGCGCCAGCAGTGAGGGCACTAGCGTCCAAGAGACCCAGTACTTC.

The DNA for the CDR3 is TGTGCCAGCAGTTCCCTCGGCCTTGAGGGGTTCTTC. Its translation: CASSSLGLEGFF. The rearrangement uses TRBV6-2 or TRBV6-3 and TRBJ2-1; D is possibly TRBD2 (5 bases). Between the trimmed V and J ends, which lost 4 bases and 15 bases, there was a span of 16 bases. From germline, CDR1 is MNHEY and CDR2 SVGEGT. The CDR3 extends over 12 amino acids.

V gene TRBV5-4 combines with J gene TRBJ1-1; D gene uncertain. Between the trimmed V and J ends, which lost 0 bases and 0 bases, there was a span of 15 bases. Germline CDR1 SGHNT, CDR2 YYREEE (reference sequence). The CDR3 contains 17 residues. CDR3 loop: CASSLGRATIMNTEAFF. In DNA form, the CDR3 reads TGTGCCAGCAGCTTGGGGCGGGCTACGATAATGAACACTGAAGCTTTCTTT.

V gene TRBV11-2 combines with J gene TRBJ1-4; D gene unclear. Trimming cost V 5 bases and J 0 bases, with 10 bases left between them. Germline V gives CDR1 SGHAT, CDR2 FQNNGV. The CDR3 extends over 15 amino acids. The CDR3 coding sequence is TGTGCCAGCAGCCCGTTGTTAGCAACTAATGAAAAACTGTTTTTT. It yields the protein CASSPLLATNEKLFF.

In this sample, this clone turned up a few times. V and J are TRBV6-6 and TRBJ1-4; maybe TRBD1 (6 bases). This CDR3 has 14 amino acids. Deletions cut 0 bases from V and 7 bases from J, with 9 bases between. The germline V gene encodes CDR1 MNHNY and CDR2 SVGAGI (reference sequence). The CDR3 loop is CASSYSTGSEKLFF. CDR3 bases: TGTGCCAGCAGTTACTCTACAGGGAGTGAAAAACTGTTTTTT.

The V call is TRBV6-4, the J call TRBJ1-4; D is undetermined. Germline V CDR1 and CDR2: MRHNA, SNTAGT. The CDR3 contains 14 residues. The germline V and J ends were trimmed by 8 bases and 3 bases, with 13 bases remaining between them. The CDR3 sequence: CASRDERSNEKLFF. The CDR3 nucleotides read TGTGCCAGCCGAGATGAGCGATCTAATGAAAAACTGTTTTTT.